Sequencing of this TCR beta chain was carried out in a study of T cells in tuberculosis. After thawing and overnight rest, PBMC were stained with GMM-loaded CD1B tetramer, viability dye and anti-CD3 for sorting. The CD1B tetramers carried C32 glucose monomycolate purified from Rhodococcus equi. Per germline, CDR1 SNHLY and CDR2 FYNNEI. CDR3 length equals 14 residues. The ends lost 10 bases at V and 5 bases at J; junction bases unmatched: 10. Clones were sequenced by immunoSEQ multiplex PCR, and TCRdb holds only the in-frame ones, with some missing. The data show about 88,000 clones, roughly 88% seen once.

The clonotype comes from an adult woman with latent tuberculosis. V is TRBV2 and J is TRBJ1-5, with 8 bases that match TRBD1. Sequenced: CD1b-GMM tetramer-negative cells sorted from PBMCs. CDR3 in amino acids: CATQGATGYQPQHF. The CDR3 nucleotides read TGTGCCACGCAGGGGGCTACGGGGTATCAGCCCCAGCATTTT. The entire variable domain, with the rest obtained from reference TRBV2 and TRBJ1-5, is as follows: EPEVTQTPSHQVTQMGQEVILRCVPISNHLYFYWYRQILGQKVEFLVSFYNNEISEKSEIFDDQFSVERPDGSNFTLKIRSTKLEDSAMYFCATQGATGYQPQHFGDGTRLSIL.